A single sample gave rise to the 12 T cell receptor beta chains below, sequenced in a study of T cells in Graves' hyperthyroidism and ophthalmopathy. Regions amplified from RNA transcripts were the TCR beta CDR3 regions. The HTBI set primed first-round TCR CDR3 RT-PCR. MiXCR, applied by TCRdb to the multiplex PCR reads, yields one record per CDR3 protein. This sample yields approximately 630,000 distinct CDR3 sequences, of which 15% to 20% are seen a single time; 3.8% belongs to the top ten. The sequencing sample was made of blood. Receptors were obtained from a woman in her twenties or thirties with Graves' hyperthyroidism.

The V and J genes are TRBV27 and TRBJ1-5, with D possibly being TRBD1 (5 bases). The CDR3 is made up of 14 amino acids. V lost 3 bases and J lost 6, with 12 bases in between. Germline V gene data show CDR1 as MNHEY and CDR2 as SMNVEV (reference sequence). CDR3 nucleotides: TGTGCCAGCAGTTTTCAGGGAGTCGGTCAGCCCCAGCATTTT. Residues: CASSFQGVGQPQHF.

This clonotype was counted many times. The chain employs TRBV30 and TRBJ2-5; TRBD1 agrees at 8 bases. Looked up from germline, CDR1 is GTSNPN and CDR2 is SVGIG (reference sequence). This CDR3 is built from 15 residues. The V and J ends lost 2 bases and 5 bases, in that order; junction bases with no gene match: 10. CDR3: CAWSPSGGQGETQYF. In DNA form, the CDR3 reads TGTGCCTGGAGTCCCTCAGGGGGCCAAGGGGAGACCCAGTACTTC.

At least ten counts were recorded for this clonotype. The gene calls are TRBV5-1 and TRBJ2-7; the D gene is possibly TRBD2 (6 bases). Germline CDR1 and CDR2: SGHRS and YFSETQ. Trimming left V 0 bases short and J 3 bases short, with 10 bases between. This CDR3 contains 14 residues. DNA of the CDR3: TGCGCCAGCAGCTTGGCGACTAGTGACTACGAGCAGTACTTC. Its translation: CASSLATSDYEQYF. Full variable domain (remainder filled in from reference TRBV5-1 and TRBJ2-7): KAGVTQTPRYLIKTRGQQVTLSCSPISGHRSVSWYQQTPGQGLQFLFEYFSETQRNKGNFPGRFSGRQFSNSRSEMNVSTLELGDSALYLCASSLATSDYEQYFGPGTRLTVT.

This clonotype has more than one count but fewer than ten. The chain employs TRBV30 and TRBJ1-5, with D unresolved. Trimming stripped 2 bases from V and 1 base from J, with 6 bases between. Germline V lookup: CDR1 GTSNPN, CDR2 SVGIG (reference sequence). This CDR3 is 13 amino acids long. The CDR3 region is CAWSFQSNQPQHF. CDR3 DNA sequence: TGTGCCTGGAGTTTTCAAAGCAATCAGCCCCAGCATTTT.

This clonotype occurred many times. This chain connects TRBV28 to TRBJ2-7; D is unclear. This CDR3 contains 14 residues. Germline CDR1 reads MDHEN; CDR2 reads SYDVKM. Trimming took 7 bases from V and 4 from J, leaving 17 bases between them. For the CDR3, the DNA is TGTGCCAGCAATCCCCTAGGACCCTTTTACGAGCAGTACTTC. The encoded protein is CASNPLGPFYEQYF.

This clonotype turned up a few times. This sequence joins TRBV27 and TRBJ1-5; D remains ambiguous. CDR1 and CDR2 (germline): MNHEY, SMNVEV (reference sequence). This CDR3 comprises 13 residues. The V and J ends lost 0 bases and 6 bases respectively, with 6 bases between them. The CDR3 spells CASSLSLRQPQHF. In DNA form, the CDR3 reads TGTGCCAGCAGTTTATCTCTTCGTCAGCCCCAGCATTTT.

This clonotype was picked up many times. The chain employs TRBV3-1 and TRBJ2-3; D is perhaps TRBD1 (6 bases). CDR1 is LGHDT and CDR2 is YNNKEL in the germline V gene (reference sequence). Trimming left V 3 bases short and J 2 bases short, with 12 bases between. CDR3 length equals 15 residues. CDR3 coding DNA: TGTGCCAGCAGCCACAGGGGATTTTCCACAGATACGCAGTATTTT. Translation gives CASSHRGFSTDTQYF.

This clonotype was found many times. The gene calls are TRBV7-2 and TRBJ2-7; D uncertain. In germline, CDR1 is SGHTA, CDR2 FQGNSA. The CDR3 extends over 16 amino acids. The V end was cut by 3 bases, the J end by 2 bases, with 17 bases between. The chain's CDR3 is CASSFTLPGFTYEQYF. Here the CDR3 DNA reads TGTGCCAGCAGCTTTACCCTTCCTGGGTTCACCTACGAGCAGTACTTC.

This clonotype was recorded many times. The CDR3 reads CATSRQGAYEQYF. The CDR3 coding sequence is TGTGCCACCAGTAGACAGGGGGCTTACGAGCAGTACTTC. This chain uses TRBV15 with TRBJ2-7; 10 bases are shared with TRBD1. Germline V gives CDR1 LNHNV, CDR2 YYDKDF (reference sequence). The CDR3 contains 13 residues. V trimming: 6 bases; J trimming: 4 bases; junction bases outside the gene matches: 3.

Comments on this clonotype: A much larger clone is a single base away; this may be a read error. The chain employs TRBV15 and TRBJ2-1; D is tentatively TRBD1 or TRBD2 (5 bases each). Germline V gene lookup returns CDR1 LNHNV and CDR2 YYDKDF (reference sequence). The length of the CDR3 is 18 residues. The CDR3 reads CATSRLLRDGTSHNEQFF. The CDR3 DNA follows: TGTGCCACCAGCAGACTCTTAAGGGACGGGACCTCCCACAATGAGCAGTTCTTC.

This clonotype was seen many times. This chain links TRBV6-1 with TRBJ2-1; 11 bases agree with TRBD2. V was pared by 6 bases and J by 6 bases, with 7 bases of the junction left unmatched. CDR1 and CDR2 (germline): MNHNS, SASEGT. The CDR3 consists of 15 residues. CDR3 sequence reads: CASSDTGLAGNEQFF. The CDR3 DNA follows: TGTGCCAGCAGCGACACTGGACTAGCGGGCAATGAGCAGTTCTTC.

This clonotype was observed many times. The CDR3 protein is CASSREISGRETQYF. CDR3 bases: TGTGCCAGCAGCAGAGAAATTAGCGGAAGAGAGACCCAGTACTTC. This chain links TRBV7-2 with TRBJ2-5, with a tentative D call TRBD2 (6 bases). The CDR3 is 15 residues long. The V end lost 5 bases, the J end lost 4 bases, and 17 bases lay between the germline ends. Per germline, CDR1 SGHTA and CDR2 FQGNSA. Looking up the rest from reference TRBV7-2 and TRBJ2-5 gives the full variable domain: GAGVSQSPSNKVTEKGKDVELRCDPISGHTALYWYRQSLGQGLEFLIYFQGNSAPDKSGLPSDRFSAERTGGSVSTLTIQRTQQEDSAVYLCASSREISGRETQYFGPGTRLLVL.